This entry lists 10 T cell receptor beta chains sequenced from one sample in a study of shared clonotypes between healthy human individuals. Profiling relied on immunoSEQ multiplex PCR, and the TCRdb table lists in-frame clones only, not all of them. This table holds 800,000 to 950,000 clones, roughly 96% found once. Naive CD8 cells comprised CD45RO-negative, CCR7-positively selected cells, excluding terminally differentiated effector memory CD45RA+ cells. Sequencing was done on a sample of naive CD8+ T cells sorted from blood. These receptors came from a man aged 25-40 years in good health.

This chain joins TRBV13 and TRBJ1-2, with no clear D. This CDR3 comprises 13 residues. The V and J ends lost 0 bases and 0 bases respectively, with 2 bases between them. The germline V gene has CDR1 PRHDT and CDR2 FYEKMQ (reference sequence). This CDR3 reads CASSLGTNYGYTF. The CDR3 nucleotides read TGTGCCAGCAGCTTAGGGACTAACTATGGCTACACCTTC.

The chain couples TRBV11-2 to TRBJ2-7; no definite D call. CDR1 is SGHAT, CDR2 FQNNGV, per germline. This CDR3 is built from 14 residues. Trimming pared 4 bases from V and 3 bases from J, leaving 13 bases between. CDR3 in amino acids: CASSSGPNNYEQYF. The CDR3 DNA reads TGTGCCAGCAGCTCGGGCCCTAACAACTACGAGCAGTACTTC.

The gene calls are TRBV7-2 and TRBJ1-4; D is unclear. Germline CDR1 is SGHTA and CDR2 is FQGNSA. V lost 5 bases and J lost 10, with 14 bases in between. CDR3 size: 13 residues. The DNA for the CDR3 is TGTGCCAGCAGCCCACTCCCTTTGGGAAAACTGTTTTTT. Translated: CASSPLPLGKLFF. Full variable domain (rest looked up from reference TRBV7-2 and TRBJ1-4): GAGVSQSPSNKVTEKGKDVELRCDPISGHTALYWYRQSLGQGLEFLIYFQGNSAPDKSGLPSDRFSAERTGGSVSTLTIQRTQQEDSAVYLCASSPLPLGKLFFGSGTQLSVL.

The CDR3 DNA reads TGTGCCTGTACTAGCGGGAGCTCCTACGAGCAGTACTTC. As protein: CACTSGSSYEQYF. The rearrangement links TRBV30 to TRBJ2-7, with TRBD2 matching 11 bases. From germline, CDR1 is GTSNPN and CDR2 SVGIG (reference sequence). The CDR3 totals 13 residues. Losses at the gene ends were 6 bases for V and 0 bases for J; bases not matched to a gene: 1.

The CDR3, as DNA: TGCAGCGCAGGACTAGCGGTTGGTGCCAATGAGCAGTTCTTC. Translated, it gives CSAGLAVGANEQFF. The chain uses TRBV29-1 and TRBJ2-1; 10 bases map to TRBD2. CDR3 length: 14 amino acids. V was pared by 7 bases and J by 6 bases, with 9 bases of the junction left unmatched. Germline values: CDR1 SQVTM, CDR2 ANQGSEA.

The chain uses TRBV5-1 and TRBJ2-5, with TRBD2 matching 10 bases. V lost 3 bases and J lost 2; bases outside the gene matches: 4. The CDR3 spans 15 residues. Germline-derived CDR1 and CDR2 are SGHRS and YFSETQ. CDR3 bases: TGCGCCAGCAGCTCGATGGGACTAGCGCAAGAGACCCAGTACTTC. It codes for CASSSMGLAQETQYF.

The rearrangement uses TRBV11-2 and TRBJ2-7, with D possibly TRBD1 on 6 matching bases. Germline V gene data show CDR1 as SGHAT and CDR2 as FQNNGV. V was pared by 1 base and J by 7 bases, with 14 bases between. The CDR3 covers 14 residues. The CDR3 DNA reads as TGTGCCAGCAGCTTAGGAATCCAGGGGTGGGAGCAGTACTTC. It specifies CASSLGIQGWEQYF.

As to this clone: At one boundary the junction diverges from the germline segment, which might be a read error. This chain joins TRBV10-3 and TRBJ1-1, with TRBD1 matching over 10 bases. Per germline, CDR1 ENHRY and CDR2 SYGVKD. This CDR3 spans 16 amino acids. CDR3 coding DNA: TGTGCCATCAAGGGTGAAGGACAGGGGGTGAATACTGAAGCTTTCTTT. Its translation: CAIKGEGQGVNTEAFF.

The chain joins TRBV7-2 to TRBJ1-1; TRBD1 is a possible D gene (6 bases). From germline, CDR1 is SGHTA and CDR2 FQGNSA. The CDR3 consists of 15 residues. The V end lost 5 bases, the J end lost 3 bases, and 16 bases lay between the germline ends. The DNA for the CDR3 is TGTGCCAGCAGCCCTCACAGGGATTGGTACACTGAAGCTTTCTTT. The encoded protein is CASSPHRDWYTEAFF.

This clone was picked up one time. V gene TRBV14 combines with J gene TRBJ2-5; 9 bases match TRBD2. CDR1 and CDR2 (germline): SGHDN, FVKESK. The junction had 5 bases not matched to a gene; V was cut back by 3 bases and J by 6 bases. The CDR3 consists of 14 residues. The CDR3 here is CASSHPGLAKTQYF. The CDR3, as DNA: TGTGCCAGCAGCCACCCCGGACTAGCGAAGACCCAGTACTTC.